This T cell receptor beta chain comes out of a study of blood T cells in healthy people across ages. Study-wide points: Older individuals had lower TCR beta diversity per million T cells (the decline was roughly linear).

Of note for this clonotype: Its antigen is as yet unknown.

The V gene's germline CDR1 is DFQATT and CDR2 SNEGSKA (reference sequence). This CDR3 has 16 amino acids. V lost 2 bases to trimming and J lost 8 bases; unmatched junction nucleotides: 13. Peripheral blood, roughly 9.3 milliliters per donor, was collected. Alongside a J-beta primer mix, a sample-barcoded 5' primer served in a second PCR lasting roughly 7 to 11 cycles. TCRdb reanalysed the 5' RACE reads using MiXCR and keeps one entry per CDR3 protein. The sample carries roughly 700,000 distinct CDR3 sequences, about 52% recorded once. Sequences were obtained from blood. This clonotype was obtained from an older woman in good health. The gene calls are TRBV20-1 and TRBJ1-2; TRBD1 aligns across 11 bases. The CDR3: CSARTIRDRGIGGYTF. CDR3 nucleotides: TGCAGTGCTAGAACCATCCGGGACAGGGGGATAGGGGGCTACACCTTC.